This entry lists 21 T cell receptor beta chains sequenced from one sample in a study of blood T cell repertoires in COVID-19. TCRdb's copy holds only in-frame clones and misses some; the assay was immunoSEQ multiplex PCR. The sample yields a few hundred thousand clones, roughly 80% seen once. Sequenced: peripheral blood. The receptors shown here come from a man older than 75 with acute or convalescent COVID-19.

The J gene is TRBJ1-1, the V gene TRBV28; D unresolved. The germline CDR1 and CDR2 sequences are MDHEN and SYDVKM. The CDR3 loop spans 14 amino acids. The V gene lost 10 bases and the J gene lost 9 bases, with 24 bases spanning the gap. For the CDR3, the DNA is TGTGCCACCCACCGCGGGCCCAGGACCCCTCAAGCTTTCTTT. Translating it yields CATHRGPRTPQAFF. Drawing the rest from reference TRBV28 and TRBJ1-1, the complete variable domain is DVKVTQSSRYLVKRTGEKVFLECVQDMDHENMFWYRQDPGLGLRLIYFSYDVKMKEKGDIPEGYSVSREKKERFSLILESASTNQTSMYLCATHRGPRTPQAFFGQGTRLTVV.

The V gene is TRBV2, the J gene TRBJ1-3, with 7 bases matching TRBD1. The V gene's germline CDR1 is SNHLY and CDR2 FYNNEI. This CDR3 spans 15 amino acids. Trimming at V came to 10 bases and at J to 0 bases, leaving 9 bases not matched to a gene. Written as DNA, the CDR3 is TGTGCCACCGGACAGGTTGGCTTCTCTGGAAACACCATATATTTT. Its translation: CATGQVGFSGNTIYF.

This clone has only a few counts. This chain links TRBV9 with TRBJ1-2; TRBD1 might be the D (5 bases). The CDR3 has 15 residues. The V and J ends lost 2 bases and 0 bases respectively, with 11 bases between them. Germline CDR1 SGDLS, CDR2 YYNGEE. In nucleotides, the CDR3 is TGTGCCAGCAGCGTCGGACAATCGTCTAACTATGGCTACACCTTC. Translated, it gives CASSVGQSSNYGYTF.

For the CDR3, the DNA is TGTGCCAGCAGGACTACAGGGGGCAACTATGGCTACACCTTC. Protein sequence: CASRTTGGNYGYTF. The chain has TRBV6-5 and TRBJ1-2; 9 bases agree with TRBD1. After removal of 6 bases from V and 2 bases from J, the junction contained 4 bases not matched to a gene. The CDR3 covers 14 residues. The germline CDR1 and CDR2 sequences are MNHEY and SVGAGI.

V gene TRBV19 combines with J gene TRBJ2-4; no clear D gene. This CDR3 region has 13 residues. Per germline, CDR1 LNHDA and CDR2 SQIVND (reference sequence). Between the trimmed V and J ends, which lost 6 bases and 0 bases, there was a span of 6 bases. For the CDR3, the DNA is TGTGCCAGTAGCCGCGAAGCCAAAAACATTCAGTACTTC. It is translated as CASSREAKNIQYF.

This clone was seen a single time. The chain carries TRBV3-1 (or the pseudogene TRBV3-2) and TRBJ1-2, with TRBD1 identical over 8 bases. From germline, CDR1 is LGHDT and CDR2 YNNKEL (reference sequence). The CDR3 covers 14 residues. Trimming at V came to 6 bases and at J to 4 bases, leaving 7 bases not matched to a gene. CDR3 coding DNA: TGTGCCAGCAGTTACGGACAGGGCCTCTATGGCTACACCTTC. The encoded protein is CASSYGQGLYGYTF.

The genes are TRBV5-1 and TRBJ2-1, with D possibly TRBD2 on 6 matching bases. The CDR3 totals 15 residues. Germline-derived CDR1 and CDR2 are SGHRS and YFSETQ. V lost 7 bases and J 1 base, leaving 15 bases between the germline ends. CDR3 nucleotide sequence: TGCGCCAGCGGCCGAGGGGCGGGGTCCTACAATGAGCAGTTCTTC. This codes for CASGRGAGSYNEQFF. The variable domain in full, completed from reference TRBV5-1 and TRBJ2-1, reads KAGVTQTPRYLIKTRGQQVTLSCSPISGHRSVSWYQQTPGQGLQFLFEYFSETQRNKGNFPGRFSGRQFSNSRSEMNVSTLELGDSALYLCASGRGAGSYNEQFFGPGTRLTVL.

CDR3 in amino acids: CASSPGGREKLFF. The DNA for the CDR3 is TGTGCCAGCTCACCAGGGGGCAGAGAAAAACTGTTTTTT. V and J are TRBV18 and TRBJ1-4; D possibly corresponds to TRBD1 (6 bases). The CDR3 is made up of 13 amino acids. Trimming shortened V by 2 bases and J by 8 bases, and 9 bases separated the two germline ends. CDR1 and CDR2 (germline): KGHSH, LQKENI.

The CDR3 spells CASRSSIYTYNEQFF. In DNA, the CDR3 is TGTGCCAGCAGATCTAGCATCTATACCTACAATGAGCAGTTCTTC. The rearrangement links TRBV6-6 to TRBJ2-1, with D possibly matching TRBD2 (5 bases). This CDR3 region has 15 residues. V was shortened by 6 bases and J by 2 bases, with 14 bases between the two germline ends. Per germline, CDR1 MNHNY and CDR2 SVGAGI (reference sequence).

This clone was seen more than once but under ten times. The chain carries TRBV5-1 and TRBJ2-5, with D perhaps matching TRBD2 (5 bases). The CDR3 has 15 residues. The V end lost 4 bases, the J end lost 5 bases, and 18 bases lay between the germline ends. The germline V gene encodes CDR1 SGHRS and CDR2 YFSETQ. CDR3 DNA sequence: TGCGCCAGCAGCGCCGGCAACGGGGTTGGGGAGACCCAGTACTTC. Residues: CASSAGNGVGETQYF.

The CDR3 is CATSDLQPPGTGTYEQYF. The CDR3 DNA follows: TGTGCCACCAGTGATTTGCAGCCCCCCGGGACAGGGACCTACGAGCAGTACTTC. V and J are TRBV24-1 and TRBJ2-7, with 9 bases matching TRBD1. From germline, CDR1 is KGHDR and CDR2 SFDVKD. This CDR3 is built from 18 residues. V shed 0 bases, J shed 2 bases, and the junction held 10 bases outside the gene matches.

This clone turned up a few times. The V gene is TRBV10-3, the J gene TRBJ2-7; 15 bases agree with TRBD2. The CDR3 is 13 residues long. From germline, CDR1 is ENHRY and CDR2 SYGVKD. V was pared by 10 bases and J by 7 bases, with 5 bases of the junction left unmatched. CDR3 residues: CATGLAGGKEQYF. CDR3 nucleotides: TGTGCCACCGGACTAGCGGGAGGGAAAGAGCAGTACTTC.

The V call is TRBV2, the J call TRBJ2-2; 8 bases are a match to TRBD2. The trim removed 7 bases at V and 7 bases at J, leaving 8 bases unmatched. This CDR3 contains 14 residues. Germline CDR1 is SNHLY and CDR2 is FYNNEI. CDR3 DNA: TGTGCCAGCAACCCGCGGGGGGAAATCGGGGAGCTGTTTTTT. Residues: CASNPRGEIGELFF.

The gene calls are TRBV19 and TRBJ2-7; possibly TRBD1 for D (5 bases). CDR1 is LNHDA and CDR2 is SQIVND in the germline V gene (reference sequence). The CDR3 covers 13 residues. Trimming removed 6 bases from V and 4 bases from J, with 13 bases in between. This chain's CDR3 is CASSPTDRYEQYF. CDR3 nucleotides: TGTGCCAGTAGCCCGACAGATAGATACGAGCAGTACTTC.

DNA for the CDR3: TGCGCCAGCAGCTTGGCAGGGCCCACAGATACGCAGTATTTT. This encodes CASSLAGPTDTQYF. The chain joins TRBV5-1 to TRBJ2-3, with a weak D call TRBD1 (5 bases). Germline V gives CDR1 SGHRS, CDR2 YFSETQ. V shed 0 bases and J shed 2 bases, with 7 bases lying between them. The CDR3 sequence is 14 residues long.

The sample holds one count of this clone. The chain uses TRBV9 and TRBJ2-7; 8 bases align to TRBD2. CDR1 is SGDLS, CDR2 YYNGEE, per germline. Trimming removed 0 bases from V and 7 bases from J; junction bases left unmatched: 9. The CDR3 covers 15 residues. Written as DNA, the CDR3 is TGTGCCAGCAGCGTAGGACCAGCGGGGGAAGGGGAGCAGTACTTC. Protein: CASSVGPAGEGEQYF.

The genes are TRBV24-1 and TRBJ2-7; 8 bases line up with TRBD1. Germline values: CDR1 KGHDR, CDR2 SFDVKD. This CDR3 is built from 14 residues. V lost 7 bases and J lost 2; bases outside the gene matches: 6. The CDR3 coding sequence is TGTGCCACCAGCCAGACAGGGGCGACCTACGAGCAGTACTTC. Protein sequence: CATSQTGATYEQYF.

The V and J genes are TRBV15 and TRBJ1-1, with TRBD1 as a possible D gene (5 bases). Trimming removed 0 bases from V and 2 bases from J, with 10 bases in between. The CDR3 totals 15 residues. Per germline, CDR1 LNHNV and CDR2 YYDKDF (reference sequence). The CDR3 loop is CATSREARTNTEAFF. CDR3 in DNA: TGTGCCACCAGCAGAGAGGCCAGGACAAACACTGAAGCTTTCTTT. Variable domain in full (rest from reference TRBV15 and TRBJ1-1): DAMVIQNPRYQVTQFGKPVTLSCSQTLNHNVMYWYQQKSSQAPKLLFHYYDKDFNNEADTPDNFQSRRPNTSFCFLDIRSPGLGDTAMYLCATSREARTNTEAFFGQGTRLTVV.

This chain uses TRBV19 with TRBJ2-3; D is unclear. CDR3 length equals 16 residues. CDR1 is LNHDA, CDR2 SQIVND, per germline (reference sequence). Trimming left V 3 bases short and J 0 bases short, with 13 bases between. CDR3 amino acids: CASSINRGTSTDTQYF. CDR3 DNA: TGTGCCAGTAGTATTAACCGAGGAACTAGCACAGATACGCAGTATTTT.

The chain couples TRBV5-1 to TRBJ2-3, with TRBD1 matching 8 bases. Germline V CDR1 and CDR2: SGHRS, YFSETQ. The CDR3 spans 16 residues. V lost 4 bases and J lost 2; bases outside the gene matches: 9. Here the CDR3 reads CASSVGTGPYTDTQYF. For the CDR3, the DNA is TGCGCCAGCAGCGTAGGGACAGGACCTTACACAGATACGCAGTATTTT.

The rearrangement uses TRBV2 and TRBJ2-7, with 9 bases matching TRBD1. Germline V CDR1 and CDR2: SNHLY, FYNNEI. V lost 6 bases to trimming and J lost 1 base; unmatched junction nucleotides: 7. The CDR3 has 15 residues. This chain's CDR3 is CASSADRGGSYEQYF. The CDR3 bases are TGTGCCAGCAGCGCAGACAGGGGGGGATCCTACGAGCAGTACTTC.